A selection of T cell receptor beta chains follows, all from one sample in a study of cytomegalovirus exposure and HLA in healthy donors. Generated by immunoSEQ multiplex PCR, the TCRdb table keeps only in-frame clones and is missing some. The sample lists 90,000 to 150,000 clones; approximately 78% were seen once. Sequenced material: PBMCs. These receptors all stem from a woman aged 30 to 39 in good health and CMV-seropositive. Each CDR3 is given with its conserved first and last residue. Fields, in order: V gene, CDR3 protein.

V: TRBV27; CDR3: CASRSTSFRVTDTQYF
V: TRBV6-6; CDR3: CASSSRGASTGELFF
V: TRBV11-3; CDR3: CASSQSWEETQYF
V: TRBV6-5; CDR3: CASNTGGGAPNEQFF
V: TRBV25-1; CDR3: CASSVGGGGLDTQYF
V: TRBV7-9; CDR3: CASSKGREEYGYTF
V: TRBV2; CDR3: CASTWTGSVDEQYF
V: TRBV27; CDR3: CASSPGRQGETQYF
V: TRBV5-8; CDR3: CASSLALDSQSNTEAFF
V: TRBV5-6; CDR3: CASSLLLSGGREETQYF
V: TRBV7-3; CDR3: CASSLDRGREQYF
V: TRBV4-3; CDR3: CASSQRTGGIYEQYF
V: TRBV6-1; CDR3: CASSEAGQGYGYTF
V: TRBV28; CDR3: CASRYGTVANYGYTF
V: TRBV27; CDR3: CASRMGGKNEKLFF
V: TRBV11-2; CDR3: CASSLLQGANTEAFF
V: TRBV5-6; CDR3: CASSLGDRYTDTQYF
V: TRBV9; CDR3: CASSVNPYSVNEQFF
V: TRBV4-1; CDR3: CASSQGLAGATNTGELFF
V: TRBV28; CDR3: CASNDIRGRTEAFF
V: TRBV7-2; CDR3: CASSLWGGALVETQYF
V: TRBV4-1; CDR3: CASPQATSGGITDTQYF